These T cell receptor beta chains were read from a single sample in a study of regulatory T cells in long-lasting Graves disease. From the multiplex PCR reads, TCRdb called clonotypes with MiXCR, one entry per CDR3 protein. The table has 400,000 to 500,000 distinct CDR3 sequences, 20% to 25% seen once. Sequenced here: peripheral blood mononuclear cells (PBMCs), sampled when the disease was refractory, from a patient treated with antithyroid drugs. The source of these receptors is a female donor with Graves disease. CDR3s include the opening cysteine and the closing phenylalanine or tryptophan. The order of the fields is V gene, J gene, D gene, clone size, CDR3 DNA, CDR3 protein. D genes are given only for firm matches. Clone size is shown for a subset of rows, as once, few, many or a class of expanded clone.

v_gene: TRBV9
j_gene: TRBJ1-5
d_gene: -
abundance: few
CDR3nt: TGTGCCAGCGTCGGCGCCGGACAGCCCCAGCATTTT
CDR3aa: CASVGAGQPQHF

v_gene: TRBV28
j_gene: TRBJ1-1
d_gene: -
abundance: -
CDR3nt: TGTGCCAGCAGTTTACAACCAGGGGTCACTGAAGCTTTCTTT
CDR3aa: CASSLQPGVTEAFF

v_gene: TRBV27
j_gene: TRBJ2-5
d_gene: -
abundance: many
CDR3nt: TGTGCCAGCAGTTTTTCTTGGACGGGGACTCGCGAGACCCAGTACTTC
CDR3aa: CASSFSWTGTRETQYF

v_gene: TRBV9
j_gene: TRBJ2-7
d_gene: TRBD2
abundance: -
CDR3nt: TGTGCCAGCAGTCGGGGACTATCCTACTTC
CDR3aa: CASSRGLSYF

v_gene: TRBV6-1
j_gene: TRBJ2-2
d_gene: -
abundance: -
CDR3nt: TGTGCCAGCAGTGAATGGTTGGAGGGTTATGGCGGGGAGCTGTTTTTT
CDR3aa: CASSEWLEGYGGELFF

v_gene: TRBV15
j_gene: TRBJ2-2
d_gene: -
abundance: -
CDR3nt: TGTGCCACCAGCAGGGTTGCGGATGTGAACACCGGGGAGCTGTTTTTT
CDR3aa: CATSRVADVNTGELFF

v_gene: TRBV20-1
j_gene: TRBJ1-5
d_gene: TRBD1
abundance: few
CDR3nt: TGCAGTGCTAGACCACGATACAGGGGTTCGGTGATCGGTCAGCCCCAGCATTTT
CDR3aa: CSARPRYRGSVIGQPQHF

v_gene: TRBV7-9
j_gene: TRBJ2-7
d_gene: TRBD2
abundance: -
CDR3nt: TGTGCCAGCAGCTCCATTCTAGCGGGAGTGGGTTACGAGCAGTACTTC
CDR3aa: CASSSILAGVGYEQYF

v_gene: TRBV5-1
j_gene: TRBJ2-7
d_gene: TRBD2
abundance: few
CDR3nt: TGCGCCAGCAGCTTGGTGTCCGGGACTAGCGAAACCTACGAGCAGTACTTC
CDR3aa: CASSLVSGTSETYEQYF

v_gene: TRBV28
j_gene: TRBJ2-5
d_gene: TRBD2
abundance: many
CDR3nt: TGTGCCAGCAGTTTCCTAGGGGGTGGGCAACTAGCGGAGAGACAAGAGACCCAGTACTTC
CDR3aa: CASSFLGGGQLAERQETQYF

v_gene: TRBV6-1
j_gene: TRBJ1-5
d_gene: -
abundance: few
CDR3nt: TGTGCCAGCCGACCTGGAGGGGCAGGGGATCAGCCCCAGCATTTT
CDR3aa: CASRPGGAGDQPQHF

v_gene: TRBV20-1
j_gene: TRBJ2-7
d_gene: TRBD1
abundance: many
CDR3nt: TGCAGTGCTAGAGTGGAACCGGGACAGGGAAGTCCCTACGAGCAGTACTTC
CDR3aa: CSARVEPGQGSPYEQYF

v_gene: TRBV19
j_gene: TRBJ2-7
d_gene: -
abundance: many
CDR3nt: TGTGCCAGTAGTACGTCGAGGGTCGGAACCTACGAGCAGTACTTC
CDR3aa: CASSTSRVGTYEQYF

v_gene: TRBV20-1
j_gene: TRBJ2-7
d_gene: -
abundance: -
CDR3nt: TGCAGTGCTGGGACAATCGGTTACGAGCAGTACTTC
CDR3aa: CSAGTIGYEQYF

v_gene: TRBV7-2
j_gene: TRBJ2-7
d_gene: TRBD2
abundance: few
CDR3nt: TGTGCCAGCAGCTCCTCCGGGGGGGGACTAGACCCACTCTACGAGCAGTACTTC
CDR3aa: CASSSSGGGLDPLYEQYF

v_gene: TRBV30
j_gene: TRBJ1-6
d_gene: -
abundance: few
CDR3nt: TGTGCCTGGAGTGTGTCGTCGGGGACATCCCTCCACTTT
CDR3aa: CAWSVSSGTSLHF

v_gene: TRBV7-9
j_gene: TRBJ2-5
d_gene: -
abundance: few
CDR3nt: TGTGCCAGCAGCACAGGGAGGTTGTTGGAGACCCAGTACTTC
CDR3aa: CASSTGRLLETQYF

v_gene: TRBV2
j_gene: TRBJ2-2
d_gene: -
abundance: many
CDR3nt: TGTGCCAGCAGCCGTTACGGGCTCAACACCGGGGAGCTGTTTTTT
CDR3aa: CASSRYGLNTGELFF

v_gene: TRBV27
j_gene: TRBJ1-1
d_gene: -
abundance: many
CDR3nt: TGTGCCAGCAGTTTATCCTCCCCGGCCATGAACACTGAAGCTTTCTTT
CDR3aa: CASSLSSPAMNTEAFF

v_gene: TRBV9
j_gene: TRBJ2-2
d_gene: TRBD2
abundance: -
CDR3nt: TGTGCCAGCAGCGTAGCTGGACTAGGGGTCCTCCCGTTGCGGGGGGAGCTGTTTTTT
CDR3aa: CASSVAGLGVLPLRGELFF

v_gene: TRBV15
j_gene: TRBJ1-4
d_gene: -
abundance: many
CDR3nt: TGTGCCACCAGCAGAGACAACGCCCAGAGTGAAAAACTGTTTTTT
CDR3aa: CATSRDNAQSEKLFF

v_gene: TRBV30
j_gene: TRBJ1-2
d_gene: -
abundance: -
CDR3nt: TGTGCCTGGAGTGTCGGCAGTTCTTATGGCTACACCTTC
CDR3aa: CAWSVGSSYGYTF

v_gene: TRBV5-6
j_gene: TRBJ1-1
d_gene: -
abundance: -
CDR3nt: TGTGCCAGCAGCTTTTCCCAGACGATCGCTGAAGCTTTCTTT
CDR3aa: CASSFSQTIAEAFF

v_gene: TRBV7-9
j_gene: TRBJ2-7
d_gene: -
abundance: -
CDR3nt: TGTGCCAGCAGCCTGGTTGTGGGGGCGGACGAGCAGTACTTC
CDR3aa: CASSLVVGADEQYF

v_gene: TRBV6-5
j_gene: TRBJ2-3
d_gene: TRBD2
abundance: once
CDR3nt: TGTGCCAGCAGCTACAGCGGGGCGGGAGATACGCAGTATTTT
CDR3aa: CASSYSGAGDTQYF

v_gene: TRBV10-3
j_gene: TRBJ2-6
d_gene: -
abundance: -
CDR3nt: TGTGCCATCAGTGCCTCGAGCTCTGGGGCCAACGTCCCGACTTTC
CDR3aa: CAISASSSGANVPTF

v_gene: TRBV28
j_gene: TRBJ2-7
d_gene: TRBD1
abundance: few
CDR3nt: TGTGCCAGCAGAAGCCCGGGGACAGGCTACGAGCAGTACTTC
CDR3aa: CASRSPGTGYEQYF